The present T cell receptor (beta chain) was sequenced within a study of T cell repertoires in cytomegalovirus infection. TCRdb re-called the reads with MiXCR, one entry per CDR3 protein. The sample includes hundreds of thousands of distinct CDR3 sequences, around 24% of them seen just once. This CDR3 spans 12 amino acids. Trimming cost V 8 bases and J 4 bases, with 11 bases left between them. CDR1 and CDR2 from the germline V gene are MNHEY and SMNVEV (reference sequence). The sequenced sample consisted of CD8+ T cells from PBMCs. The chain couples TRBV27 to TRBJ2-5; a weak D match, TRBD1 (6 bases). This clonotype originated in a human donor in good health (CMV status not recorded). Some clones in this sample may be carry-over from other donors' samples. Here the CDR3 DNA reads TGTGCCAGCGGGGGCTCCCTAGAGACCCAGTACTTC. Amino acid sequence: CASGGSLETQYF.